The 2 T cell receptor beta chains listed next were all sequenced from one sample in a study of T cells in women clearing cervical HPV infection. Some clones are missing from TCRdb's copy, which holds only in-frame ones; the method was immunoSEQ multiplex PCR. There are roughly 25,000 clones in the sample, with less than 8.5% held by the top ten. The sample was blood buffy coat. The receptors were gathered from a woman between 18 and 70 years old with a cervical HPV16 infection that either progressed to CIN3+ or cleared (not recorded which).

On this clone itself: The missing CDR3 end, 3 residues past where the read stops, is filled in from the germline J gene. The chain recombines TRBV19 with TRBJ2-3, with TRBD2 identical over 8 bases. J was trimmed by 4 bases and V by 4 bases; bases with no gene match: 7. The CDR3 extends over 15 amino acids. CDR1 is LNHDA and CDR2 is SQIVND in the germline V gene (reference sequence). The CDR3: CASSRTSTMADTQYF. The sequenced part of the CDR3 DNA is TGTGCCAGTAGTAGGACTAGCACGATGGCAGATACG.

Note on this clone: The read stops 3 residues short of the end of the CDR3; the missing end is completed from the germline J gene. The rearrangement joins TRBV10-2 to TRBJ2-3; 14 bases map to TRBD2. CDR3 size: 16 residues. Trimming took 6 bases from V and 1 from J; bases not matched to a gene: 3. The germline V gene encodes CDR1 WSHSY and CDR2 SAAADI. The CDR3 DNA, read in part, is TGCGCCAGCAGGAAGGGACTAGCGGGAGGCACAGATACG. Protein: CASRKGLAGGTDT. The entire CDR3 reads CASRKGLAGGTDTQYF.